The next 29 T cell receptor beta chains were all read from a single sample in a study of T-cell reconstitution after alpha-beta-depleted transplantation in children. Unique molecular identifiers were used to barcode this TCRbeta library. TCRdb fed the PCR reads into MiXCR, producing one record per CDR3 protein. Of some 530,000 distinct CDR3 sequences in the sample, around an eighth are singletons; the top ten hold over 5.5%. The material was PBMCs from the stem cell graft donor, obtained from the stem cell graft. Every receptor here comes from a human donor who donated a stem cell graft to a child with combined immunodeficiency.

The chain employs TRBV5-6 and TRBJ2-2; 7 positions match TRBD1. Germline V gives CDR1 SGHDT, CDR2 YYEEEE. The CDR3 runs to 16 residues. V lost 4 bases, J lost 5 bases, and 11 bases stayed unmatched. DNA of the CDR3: TGTGCCAGCAGCCGATTCTCCGGGACAGAGACCGGGGAGCTGTTTTTT. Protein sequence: CASSRFSGTETGELFF.

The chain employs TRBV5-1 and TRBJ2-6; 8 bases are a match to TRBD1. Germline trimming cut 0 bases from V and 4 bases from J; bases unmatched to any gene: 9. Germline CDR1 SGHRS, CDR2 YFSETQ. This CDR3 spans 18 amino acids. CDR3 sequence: CASSLEGRGRSGANVLTF. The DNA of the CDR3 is TGCGCCAGCAGCTTGGAGGGCAGGGGGCGTTCAGGGGCCAACGTCCTGACTTTC.

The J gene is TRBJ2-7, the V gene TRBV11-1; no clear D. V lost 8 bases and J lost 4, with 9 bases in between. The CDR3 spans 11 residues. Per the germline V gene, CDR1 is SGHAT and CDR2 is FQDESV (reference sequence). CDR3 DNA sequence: TGTGCCAGCGGGGTAGGATACGAGCAGTACTTC. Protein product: CASGVGYEQYF. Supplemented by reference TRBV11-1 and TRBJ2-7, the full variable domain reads EAEVAQSPRYKITEKSQAVAFWCDPISGHATLYWYRQILGQGPELLVQFQDESVVDDSQLPKDRFSAERLKGVDSTLKIQPAELGDSAMYLCASGVGYEQYFGPGTRLTVT.

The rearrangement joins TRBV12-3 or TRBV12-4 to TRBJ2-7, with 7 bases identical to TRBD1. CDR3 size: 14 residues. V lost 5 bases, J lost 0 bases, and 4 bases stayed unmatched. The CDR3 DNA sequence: TGTGCCAGCAGTCGATGGACAGGCTCCTACGAGCAGTACTTC. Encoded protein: CASSRWTGSYEQYF.

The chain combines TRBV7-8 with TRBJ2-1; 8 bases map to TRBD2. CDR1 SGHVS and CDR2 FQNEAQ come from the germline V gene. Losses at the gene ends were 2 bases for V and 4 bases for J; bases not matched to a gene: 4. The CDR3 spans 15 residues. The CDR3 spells CASSLQAGAYNEQFF. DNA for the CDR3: TGTGCCAGCAGCTTACAAGCGGGAGCGTACAATGAGCAGTTCTTC.

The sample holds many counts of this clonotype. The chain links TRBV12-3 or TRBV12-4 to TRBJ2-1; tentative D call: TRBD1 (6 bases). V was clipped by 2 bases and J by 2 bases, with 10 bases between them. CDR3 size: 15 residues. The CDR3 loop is CASSLWQGTYNEQFF. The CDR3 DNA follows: TGTGCCAGCAGTTTATGGCAGGGGACCTACAATGAGCAGTTCTTC.

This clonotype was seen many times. CDR3 region: CASSLAGGYEKLFF. As DNA, the CDR3 is TGTGCCAGCAGCTTAGCAGGGGGCTATGAAAAACTGTTTTTT. The V and J genes are TRBV7-2 and TRBJ1-4; 7 positions agree with TRBD1. The germline gives CDR1 SGHTA, CDR2 FQGNSA. The CDR3 runs 14 residues. V dropped 0 bases and J dropped 6; count of bases not matched to a gene: 1.

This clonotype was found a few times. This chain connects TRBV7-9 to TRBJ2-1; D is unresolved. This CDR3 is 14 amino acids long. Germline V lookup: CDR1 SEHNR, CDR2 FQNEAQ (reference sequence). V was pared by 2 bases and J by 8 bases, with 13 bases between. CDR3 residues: CASSLRQRSDEQFF. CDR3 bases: TGTGCCAGCAGCTTAAGGCAAAGGTCCGATGAGCAGTTCTTC.

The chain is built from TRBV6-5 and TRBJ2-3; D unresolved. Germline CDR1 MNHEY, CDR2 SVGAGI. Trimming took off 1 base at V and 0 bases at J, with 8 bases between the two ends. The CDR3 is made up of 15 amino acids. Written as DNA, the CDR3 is TGTGCCAGCAGTTACTTGGGCCCCAGCACAGATACGCAGTATTTT. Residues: CASSYLGPSTDTQYF.

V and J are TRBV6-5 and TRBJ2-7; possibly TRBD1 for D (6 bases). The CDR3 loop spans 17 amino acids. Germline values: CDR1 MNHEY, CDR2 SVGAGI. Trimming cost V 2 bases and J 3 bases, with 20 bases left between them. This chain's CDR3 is CASSYAESTGRGYEQYF. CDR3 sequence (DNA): TGTGCCAGCAGTTACGCAGAATCGACAGGACGGGGCTACGAGCAGTACTTC.

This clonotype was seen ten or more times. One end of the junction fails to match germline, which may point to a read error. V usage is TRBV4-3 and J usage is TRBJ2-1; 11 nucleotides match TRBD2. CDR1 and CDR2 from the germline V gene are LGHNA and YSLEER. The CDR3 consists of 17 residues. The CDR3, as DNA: TGTGCCAGCAGTCCCGGGACTAGCGGCAGCTCCTACAATGAGCAGTTCTTC. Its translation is CASSPGTSGSSYNEQFF.

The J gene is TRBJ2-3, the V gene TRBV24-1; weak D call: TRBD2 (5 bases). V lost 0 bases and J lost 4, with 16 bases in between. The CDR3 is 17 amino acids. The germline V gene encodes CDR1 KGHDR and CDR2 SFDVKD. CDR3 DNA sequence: TGTGCCACCAGTGATTTGCTCGCGGGTCTAGGAGCAGATACGCAGTATTTT. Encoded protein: CATSDLLAGLGADTQYF.

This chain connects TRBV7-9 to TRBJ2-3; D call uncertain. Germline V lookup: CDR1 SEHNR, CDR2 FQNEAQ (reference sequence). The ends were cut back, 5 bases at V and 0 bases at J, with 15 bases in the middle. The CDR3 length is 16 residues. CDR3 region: CASSPMGFYSTDTQYF. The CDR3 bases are TGTGCCAGCAGCCCCATGGGATTTTATAGCACAGATACGCAGTATTTT.

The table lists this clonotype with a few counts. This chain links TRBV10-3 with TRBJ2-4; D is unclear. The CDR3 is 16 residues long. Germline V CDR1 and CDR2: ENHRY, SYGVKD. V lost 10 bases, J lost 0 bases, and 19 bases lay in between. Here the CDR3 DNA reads TGTGCCACCCACGACTCAGGAAATCTAGCCAAAAACATTCAGTACTTC. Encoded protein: CATHDSGNLAKNIQYF.

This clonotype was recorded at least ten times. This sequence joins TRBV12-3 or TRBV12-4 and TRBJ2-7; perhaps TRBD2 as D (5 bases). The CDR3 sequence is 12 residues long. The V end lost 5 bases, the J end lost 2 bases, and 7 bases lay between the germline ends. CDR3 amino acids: CASSPGTYEQYF. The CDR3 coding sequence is TGTGCCAGCAGTCCCGGGACCTACGAGCAGTACTTC.

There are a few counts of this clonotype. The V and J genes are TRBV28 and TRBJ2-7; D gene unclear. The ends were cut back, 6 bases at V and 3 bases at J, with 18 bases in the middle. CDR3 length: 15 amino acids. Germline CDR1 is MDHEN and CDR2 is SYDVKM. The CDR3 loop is CASSLRALIYYEQYF. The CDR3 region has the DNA TGTGCCAGCAGCCTTAGGGCCCTAATCTACTACGAGCAGTACTTC.

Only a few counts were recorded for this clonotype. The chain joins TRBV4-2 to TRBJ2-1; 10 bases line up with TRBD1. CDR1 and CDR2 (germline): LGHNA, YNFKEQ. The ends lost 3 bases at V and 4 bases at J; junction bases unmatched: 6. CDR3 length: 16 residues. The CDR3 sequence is CASSQETGGWYNEQFF. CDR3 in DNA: TGTGCCAGCAGCCAGGAGACAGGGGGCTGGTACAATGAGCAGTTCTTC.

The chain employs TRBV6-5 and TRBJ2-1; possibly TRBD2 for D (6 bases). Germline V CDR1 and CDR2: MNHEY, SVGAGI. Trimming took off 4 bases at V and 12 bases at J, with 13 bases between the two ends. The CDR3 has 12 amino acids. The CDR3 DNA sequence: TGTGCCAGCAGTTCTAGCGTCGGGTCGCAGTTCTTC. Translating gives CASSSSVGSQFF.

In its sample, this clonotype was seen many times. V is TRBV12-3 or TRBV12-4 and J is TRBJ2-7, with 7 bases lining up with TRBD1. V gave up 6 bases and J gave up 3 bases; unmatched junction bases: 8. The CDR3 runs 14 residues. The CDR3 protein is CASSDRDRGYEQYF. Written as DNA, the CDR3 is TGTGCCAGCAGCGACAGGGATCGGGGCTACGAGCAGTACTTC.

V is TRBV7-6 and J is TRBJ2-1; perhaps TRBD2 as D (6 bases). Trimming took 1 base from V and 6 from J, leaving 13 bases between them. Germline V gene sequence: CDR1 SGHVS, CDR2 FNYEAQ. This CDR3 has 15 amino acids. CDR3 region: CASSLVGLASNEQFF. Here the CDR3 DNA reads TGTGCCAGCAGCTTAGTGGGTCTAGCGAGCAATGAGCAGTTCTTC.

DNA for the CDR3: TGTGCCAGCAGTTTATTCACCTCGGGGCGAGAGACCCAGTACTTC. Encoded protein: CASSLFTSGRETQYF. This sequence joins TRBV28 and TRBJ2-5; either TRBD1 or TRBD2 may supply D (5 bases each). Germline CDR1 is MDHEN and CDR2 is SYDVKM. Between the trimmed V and J ends, which lost 1 base and 4 bases, there was a span of 13 bases. The length of the CDR3 is 15 residues.

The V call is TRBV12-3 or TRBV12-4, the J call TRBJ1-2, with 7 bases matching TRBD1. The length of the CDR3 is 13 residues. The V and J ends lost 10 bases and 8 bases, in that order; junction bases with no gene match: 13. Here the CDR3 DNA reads TGTGCCACCTTAGCCTCAGGGGGAAGAGGCTACACCTTC. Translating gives CATLASGGRGYTF.

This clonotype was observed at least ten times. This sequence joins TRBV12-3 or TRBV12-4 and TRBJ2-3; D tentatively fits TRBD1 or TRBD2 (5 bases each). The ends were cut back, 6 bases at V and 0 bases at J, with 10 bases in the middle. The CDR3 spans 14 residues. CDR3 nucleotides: TGTGCCAGCAGCCGGGACGCTAGCACAGATACGCAGTATTTT. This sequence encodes CASSRDASTDTQYF.

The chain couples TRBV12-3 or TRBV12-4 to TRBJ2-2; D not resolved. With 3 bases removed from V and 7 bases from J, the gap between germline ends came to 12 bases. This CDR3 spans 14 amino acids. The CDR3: CASSFQGKGGELFF. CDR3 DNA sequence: TGTGCCAGCAGTTTCCAAGGCAAGGGCGGGGAGCTGTTTTTT.

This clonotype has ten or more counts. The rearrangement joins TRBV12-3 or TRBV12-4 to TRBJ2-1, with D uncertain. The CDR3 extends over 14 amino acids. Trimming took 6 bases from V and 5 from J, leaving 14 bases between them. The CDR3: CASSRGVLDNEQFF. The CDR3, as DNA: TGTGCCAGCAGCCGCGGAGTTTTGGACAATGAGCAGTTCTTC.

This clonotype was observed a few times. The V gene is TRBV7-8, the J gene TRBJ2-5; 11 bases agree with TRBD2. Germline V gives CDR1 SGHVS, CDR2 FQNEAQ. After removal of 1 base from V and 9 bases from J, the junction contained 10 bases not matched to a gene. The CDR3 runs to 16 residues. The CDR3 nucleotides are TGTGCCAGCAGCTTAGATGCGACTAGCGGGGTCCGGGCCCAGTACTTC. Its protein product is CASSLDATSGVRAQYF.

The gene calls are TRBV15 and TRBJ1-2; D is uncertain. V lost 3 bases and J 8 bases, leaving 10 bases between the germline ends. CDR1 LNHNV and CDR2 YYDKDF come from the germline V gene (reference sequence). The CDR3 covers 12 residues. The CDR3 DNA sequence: TGTGCCACCAGCAGCCGTAGGGAAGGCTACACCTTC. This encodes CATSSRREGYTF.

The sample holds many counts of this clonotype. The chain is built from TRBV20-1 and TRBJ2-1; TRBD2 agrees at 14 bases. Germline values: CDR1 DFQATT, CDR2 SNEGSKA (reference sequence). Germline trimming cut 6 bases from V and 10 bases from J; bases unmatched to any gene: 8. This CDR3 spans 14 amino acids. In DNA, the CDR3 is TGCAGTGCCTCGGGACTAGCGGGAGTTGGGGAGCAGTTCTTC. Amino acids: CSASGLAGVGEQFF.

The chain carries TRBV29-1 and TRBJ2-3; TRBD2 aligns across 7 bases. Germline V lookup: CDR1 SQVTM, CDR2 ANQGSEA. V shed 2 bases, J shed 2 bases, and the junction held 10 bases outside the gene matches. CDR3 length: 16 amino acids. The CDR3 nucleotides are TGCAGCGTTGAATTGGCGGGAGCACTTTTCACAGATACGCAGTATTTT. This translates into CSVELAGALFTDTQYF.